A single sample is the source of the 22 T cell receptor beta chains below, sequenced in a study of T-cell memory formation after mild COVID-19. One entry per CDR3 protein results from TCRdb running MiXCR on the 5' RACE reads. The sample lists fewer than 400,000 distinct CDR3 sequences, around a sixth seen once, with 20% to 25% in the top ten. The sequenced sample was PBMCs or a T cell subset sorted from them (not recorded which). Every receptor here comes from a man aged 18 to 30 who had mild COVID-19 (a few samples of this study predate the infection). Cell type and time point are not known.

About this clonotype: One end of the junction is discordant with germline, which a read error may explain. V and J are TRBV5-1 and TRBJ2-7, with a weak D call TRBD1 (6 bases). From germline, CDR1 is SGHRS and CDR2 YFSETQ. The CDR3 is 15 residues long. The CDR3 coding sequence is TGCGCCAGCAGCACGAGGGGGACACCGACCTACGAGCAGTGCTTC. Protein sequence: CASSTRGTPTYEQCF.

This clonotype was counted a few times. This chain connects TRBV7-2 to TRBJ2-7; D might be TRBD1 (6 bases). The V gene lost 5 bases and the J gene lost 7 bases, with 18 bases spanning the gap. The CDR3 runs to 14 residues. Per the germline V gene, CDR1 is SGHTA and CDR2 is FQGNSA. The CDR3 DNA reads as TGTGCCAGCAGCCTAAGTGGGCTAGGGGGAGAGCAGTACGTC. Amino acids: CASSLSGLGGEQYV.

The gene calls are TRBV5-1 and TRBJ1-6, with D tentatively TRBD1 (6 bases). There are 14 residues in the CDR3. Germline loops: CDR1 SGHRS, CDR2 YFSETQ. Trimming left V 4 bases short and J 5 bases short, with 10 bases between. CDR3 coding DNA: TGCGCCAGCAGCATAGGACAGAATAATTCACCCCTCCACTTT. It specifies CASSIGQNNSPLHF.

The V gene is TRBV12-3 or TRBV12-4, the J gene TRBJ2-3; D uncertain. The CDR3 consists of 13 residues. Trimming pared 5 bases from V and 0 bases from J, leaving 6 bases between. The CDR3 sequence is CASSIGSTDTQYF. The CDR3 DNA reads TGTGCCAGCAGTATCGGCAGCACAGATACGCAGTATTTT.

This clonotype was observed many times. The genes are TRBV7-2 and TRBJ2-2; D is unclear. Trimming took 5 bases from V and 4 from J, leaving 14 bases between them. Germline V lookup: CDR1 SGHTA, CDR2 FQGNSA. This CDR3 contains 15 residues. CDR3 region: CASSPPWGGTGELFF. DNA of the CDR3: TGTGCCAGCAGCCCCCCTTGGGGTGGCACCGGGGAGCTGTTTTTT.

This chain uses TRBV20-1 with TRBJ2-7; TRBD2 matches at 7 bases. With V trimmed by 6 bases and J by 3 bases, 8 bases remained unmatched. In germline, CDR1 is DFQATT, CDR2 SNEGSKA (reference sequence). CDR3 length: 13 amino acids. This CDR3 reads CSAPTSYNYEQYF. CDR3 DNA: TGCAGTGCCCCGACTAGCTATAACTACGAGCAGTACTTC.

This clonotype was observed many times. The CDR3 bases are TGTGCCAGCAGCGGCTTACGGGGGCGAGGAGAGCAGTTCTTC. Translating gives CASSGLRGRGEQFF. V gene TRBV7-2 combines with J gene TRBJ2-1; D may correspond to TRBD1 or TRBD2 (6 bases each). Trimming stripped 5 bases from V and 10 bases from J, with 18 bases between. This CDR3 spans 14 amino acids. Germline assignment: CDR1 SGHTA and CDR2 FQGNSA.

This clonotype turned up a few times. This rearrangement joins TRBV7-2 to TRBJ1-1; 10 bases fit TRBD1. Germline V lookup: CDR1 SGHTA, CDR2 FQGNSA. With 5 bases clipped from V and 10 bases from J, the junction kept 10 bases outside the gene matches. The CDR3 runs to 14 residues. The chain's CDR3 is CASSPLGTGVSAFF. In nucleotides, the CDR3 is TGTGCCAGCAGCCCACTTGGGACAGGGGTTTCAGCTTTCTTT.

J is TRBJ2-7 and V is TRBV5-1; 7 bases line up with TRBD1. Per the germline V gene, CDR1 is SGHRS and CDR2 is YFSETQ. The J segment lost 4 bases and the V segment lost 0 bases, leaving 4 bases of the junction unmatched. This CDR3 has 14 residues. The CDR3 reads CASSLDTGVYEQYV. The CDR3 bases are TGCGCCAGCAGCTTGGATACAGGGGTATACGAGCAGTACGTC.

This clonotype was recorded many times. The rearrangement links TRBV7-6 to TRBJ2-3, with 7 nucleotides matching TRBD1. Germline V CDR1 and CDR2: SGHVS, FNYEAQ. This CDR3 region has 14 residues. V was pared by 5 bases and J by 1 base, with 3 bases of the junction left unmatched. The CDR3, as DNA: TGTGCCAGCAGCATCGGACAGGGCACAGATACGCAGTATTTT. Residues: CASSIGQGTDTQYF.

This clonotype was found a few times. The gene calls are TRBV12-3 or TRBV12-4 and TRBJ2-2, with 12 bases lining up with TRBD2. The V gene end was trimmed by 1 base and the J gene end by 14 bases; junction bases not matched to a gene: 14. The CDR3 has 17 residues. CDR3 residues: CASSLGAPGLAGSNLFF. In DNA, the CDR3 is TGTGCCAGCAGTTTAGGGGCCCCAGGACTAGCGGGGAGCAATCTGTTTTTT.

The genes are TRBV5-6 and TRBJ2-5; 8 bases are a match to TRBD2. V trimming: 2 bases; J trimming: 4 bases; junction bases outside the gene matches: 1. This CDR3 region has 13 residues. Looked up from germline, CDR1 is SGHDT and CDR2 is YYEEEE. In DNA, the CDR3 is TGTGCCAGCAGCTTTAGCGGGGCAGAGACCCAGTACTTC. Translation gives CASSFSGAETQYF.

There are a few counts of this clonotype. This chain links TRBV7-2 with TRBJ2-7; TRBD1 matches at 9 bases. Trimming cost V 2 bases and J 0 bases; bases outside gene matches: 2. CDR3 length: 15 residues. Germline V gives CDR1 SGHTA, CDR2 FQGNSA. CDR3 bases: TGTGCCAGCAGCTTACGGGACAGGGTCTCCTACGAGCAGTACTTC. Its protein product is CASSLRDRVSYEQYF.

The chain combines TRBV10-3 with TRBJ2-7, with D perhaps matching TRBD1 (7 bases). The germline CDR1 and CDR2 sequences are ENHRY and SYGVKD. Trimming left V 4 bases short and J 3 bases short, with 16 bases between. This CDR3 spans 15 amino acids. The CDR3: CAISGGGGQNYEQYF. The DNA of the CDR3 is TGTGCCATCAGTGGTGGAGGGGGACAGAACTACGAGCAGTACTTC.

The CDR3 DNA sequence: TGTGCCAGCAGAGACGGAGCGGGCTCTGGGGCCAACGTCCTGACTTTC. As protein: CASRDGAGSGANVLTF. The chain links TRBV6-2 or TRBV6-3 to TRBJ2-6, with D perhaps TRBD2 (6 bases). V lost 6 bases and J 0 bases, leaving 12 bases between the germline ends. Germline CDR1 reads MNHEY; CDR2 reads SVGEGT. CDR3 length equals 16 residues.

V and J are TRBV7-4 and TRBJ2-5, with 8 bases aligning to TRBD2. Per the germline V gene, CDR1 is SGHVT and CDR2 is SQSDAQ. The V and J ends lost 0 bases and 5 bases, in that order; junction bases with no gene match: 11. The CDR3 is 17 amino acids. CDR3 amino acids: CASSLAGRGGLQETQYF. In DNA, the CDR3 is TGTGCCAGCAGCTTAGCGGGTCGCGGGGGGCTTCAGGAGACCCAGTACTTC.

This clonotype has a handful of counts. This rearrangement joins TRBV7-2 to TRBJ1-2, with no clear D. Germline V gene data show CDR1 as SGHTA and CDR2 as FQGNSA. The CDR3 has 14 amino acids. V lost 0 bases and J lost 12, with 17 bases in between. The CDR3 loop is CASSLATARPRHTF. The CDR3, as DNA: TGTGCCAGCAGCTTAGCCACAGCACGGCCCCGTCACACCTTC. Full variable domain (remainder filled in from reference TRBV7-2 and TRBJ1-2): GAGVSQSPSNKVTEKGKDVELRCDPISGHTALYWYRQSLGQGLEFLIYFQGNSAPDKSGLPSDRFSAERTGGSVSTLTIQRTQQEDSAVYLCASSLATARPRHTFGSGTRLTVV.

This rearrangement joins TRBV11-2 to TRBJ2-5; 8 nucleotides agree with TRBD2. This CDR3 region has 15 residues. The ends lost 6 bases at V and 5 bases at J; junction bases unmatched: 11. Germline V lookup: CDR1 SGHAT, CDR2 FQNNGV. The CDR3 is CASRWTGGPWETQYF. DNA for the CDR3: TGTGCCAGCAGGTGGACGGGGGGGCCTTGGGAGACCCAGTACTTC.

The table lists this clonotype with a few counts. The chain is built from TRBV7-9 and TRBJ2-3, with a possible D match to TRBD1 (6 bases). V lost 5 bases and J lost 0, with 18 bases in between. The CDR3 loop spans 17 amino acids. The V gene's germline CDR1 is SEHNR and CDR2 FQNEAQ (reference sequence). CDR3 sequence reads: CASSHDPGESSTDTQYF. CDR3 coding DNA: TGTGCCAGCAGCCATGACCCAGGGGAATCGAGCACAGATACGCAGTATTTT.

The V gene is TRBV10-2, the J gene TRBJ2-3; 8 bases align to TRBD2. V dropped 11 bases and J dropped 0; count of bases not matched to a gene: 4. CDR3 length: 13 residues. Looked up from germline, CDR1 is WSHSY and CDR2 is SAAADI. The CDR3 DNA is TGCGCCGGAACTAGCGGAAGCACAGATACGCAGTATTTT. Translation: CAGTSGSTDTQYF.

The chain uses TRBV20-1 and TRBJ1-3, with no clear D. Between the trimmed V and J ends, which lost 8 bases and 10 bases, there was a span of 6 bases. CDR3 length: 8 amino acids. The germline V gene has CDR1 DFQATT and CDR2 SNEGSKA (reference sequence). The CDR3: CSLRTIYF. The CDR3 nucleotides read TGCAGTTTACGGACCATATATTTT.

This sequence joins TRBV4-1 and TRBJ2-7, with TRBD1 as a possible D gene (6 bases). V was clipped by 1 base and J by 2 bases, with 15 bases between them. Germline CDR1 is MGHRA and CDR2 is YSYEKL. The CDR3 has 16 residues. The chain's CDR3 is CASSQVQGFSTYEQYF. The CDR3 bases are TGCGCCAGCAGCCAAGTACAGGGTTTCAGCACCTACGAGCAGTACTTC.